This TCR beta chain was obtained from a study of CD8 T cells in Susac syndrome. Controls were drawn from healthy donors and were matched for age and sex. This CDR3 contains 21 residues. Trimming removed 3 bases from V and 0 bases from J; junction bases left unmatched: 17. The germline gives CDR1 LGHNA, CDR2 YNFKEQ. Reverse transcription of roughly 0.45 to 1 ug RNA used random hexamers. Across 54 Vbeta and 13 Jbeta, immunoSEQ multiplex PCR amplified TCR beta CDR3. TCRdb analysed the immunoSEQ multiplex PCR reads with MiXCR anew, one entry per CDR3 protein. In the table there are about 120,000 distinct CDR3 sequences, around 90% of which are singletons.

The specimen was CD4+ T cells from PBMCs. This chain links TRBV4-2 with TRBJ2-6, with 7 positions matching TRBD1. The sequence was obtained from a human donor in good health. CDR3 in DNA: TGTGCCAGCAGCCAGGCTTGGACAGGCGCCCAATCGGGCTCTGGGGCCAACGTCCTGACTTTC. It codes for CASSQAWTGAQSGSGANVLTF.